These T cell receptor beta chains were read from a single sample in a study of patients and donors after allogeneic stem cell transplantation. TCRdb analysed the RT-PCR reads with MiXCR anew, one entry per CDR3 protein. This table holds about 960,000 distinct CDR3 sequences, about 20% found once. The sample consisted of blood, either unsorted or a sorted T cell fraction (not recorded which). These receptor sequences come from a human donor who was either an allogeneic HSCT recipient or a stem cell or donor lymphocyte infusion donor (not recorded which). It is not recorded whose cells these are; they may come from a transplant donor. CDR3s leave out the opening cysteine and the closing phenylalanine or tryptophan. A D gene is named only where the DNA matches it firmly.

V gene	D gene	J gene	CDR3 protein
TRBV20-1	TRBD2	TRBJ2-1	SASGLAGGTVGNEQF
TRBV10-3	-	TRBJ2-7	AISKPPGQSYEQY
TRBV4-2	-	TRBJ2-5	ASSQDYGWTQETQY
TRBV11-2	-	TRBJ1-5	ASSFFRGSAILGDQPQH
TRBV21-1	-	TRBJ2-4	ASSKKETLANIQY
TRBV29-1	-	TRBJ2-2	SAPIRGTTNTGELF
TRBV6-2/TRBV6-3	-	TRBJ2-2	ASTSQPNGELF
TRBV20-1	TRBD1	TRBJ1-1	SARGQAVAEAF
TRBV2	-	TRBJ1-5	ASSRDLAGNQPQH
TRBV5-1	TRBD2	TRBJ2-2	ASSLQGTSGMRLRELF
TRBV6-5	-	TRBJ2-1	ASSSTGNRADEQF
TRBV27	TRBD1	TRBJ1-5	ASSLHGTDSYSNQPQH
TRBV9	TRBD1	TRBJ1-5	ASSVGQGDNQPQH
TRBV5-1	-	TRBJ2-3	ASSFRQVADTQY
TRBV2	TRBD2	TRBJ2-1	ASSERGLAHNEQF
TRBV29-1	TRBD2	TRBJ2-1	SAGLAGVNEQF
TRBV12-3/TRBV12-4	-	TRBJ1-6	ASSYDRIVNSPLH
TRBV5-1	-	TRBJ2-7	ASSLTTRGSYEQY
TRBV15	-	TRBJ2-3	ATSRGGSPPG
TRBV10-3	TRBD1	TRBJ2-7	AISTGTGDREQY
TRBV6-5	-	TRBJ1-5	ASSYLGGDQPQH
TRBV6-2/TRBV6-3	-	TRBJ1-2	ASTVTLNYGYT
TRBV20-1	-	TRBJ2-7	SASPGARYEQY
TRBV24-1	TRBD2	TRBJ2-3	ATSDSSGSADTQY
TRBV12-3/TRBV12-4	-	TRBJ2-2	ASTVREGELF
TRBV6-1	TRBD2	TRBJ2-7	ASRSTGTSGYEQY
TRBV2	-	TRBJ2-1	ASSPQGDPYNEQF
TRBV9	TRBD2	TRBJ2-1	ASSRRLAGGGEQF
TRBV7-2	TRBD1	TRBJ1-1	ASSFYRGGDTEAF
TRBV11-2	-	TRBJ2-7	ASSFELDYEQY
TRBV7-9	-	TRBJ2-1	ASSLGWGELQF
TRBV24-1	TRBD2	TRBJ2-1	ATSDQGLATEQF
TRBV12-3/TRBV12-4	-	TRBJ2-3	ASSPLLPNTDTQY
TRBV12-3/TRBV12-4	TRBD2	TRBJ2-7	ASSLPSSGRTEQY
TRBV12-5	-	TRBJ2-2	ASGLDTPLDRANTGELF
TRBV15	-	TRBJ2-7	ATSREAGSYEQY
TRBV6-1	TRBD2	TRBJ2-7	ASTEWGTSGSSYEQY
TRBV20-1	TRBD2	TRBJ2-3	SASKPSGTEDTQY
TRBV5-1	-	TRBJ2-5	ASGKREETQY
TRBV11-2	-	TRBJ1-1	ASSLLAYRDTEAF
TRBV15	-	TRBJ2-7	ATSTRHRDEQY
TRBV7-9	-	TRBJ1-1	ASSWRRDTEAF
TRBV10-3	TRBD1	TRBJ1-2	AISESRQGVYGYT
TRBV19	TRBD1	TRBJ1-5	ASRTGVTQPQH
TRBV12-3/TRBV12-4	-	TRBJ2-4	ASSEGYQKNIQY
TRBV10-3	-	TRBJ2-7	ASTQGLFYEQY
TRBV12-3/TRBV12-4	TRBD2	TRBJ2-3	ASSYSGRGADTQY
TRBV30	-	TRBJ2-1	AWAQGSYNEQF
TRBV20-1	-	TRBJ2-3	SAREWTRTDTQY
TRBV7-7	TRBD2	TRBJ2-1	ASSLEAGGRSYNEQF
TRBV5-1	TRBD2	TRBJ2-1	ASSLRPRDYDNEQF
TRBV12-3/TRBV12-4	-	TRBJ1-2	ASSRTISGYGYT